The text below deals with one T cell receptor beta chain. Its antigen is still unknown. This specimen comes from a study of monozygotic twins with inflammatory bowel disease. Each UMI harboured a 6-nucleotide sample barcode and was appended via template switching. No DNA is given; TCRdb re-called the 5' RACE reads and lists each CDR3 protein once. Across more than 95,000 distinct CDR3 sequences, the top ten clones capture 1.5% to 2% of the sample. Study-wide findings and caveats: Similarity of repertoires did not differ between concordant and discordant twins, possibly from limited power.

The length of the CDR3 is 14 residues. The germline gives CDR1 DFQATT, CDR2 SNEGSKA (reference sequence). The chain employs TRBV20-1 and TRBJ2-7; as DNA is missing, the TRBD2 call by TCRdb cannot be tested. The TCR originated in a human donor with ulcerative colitis or Crohn's disease, or a healthy co-twin of an affected twin (not recorded which). Specimen: blood. CDR3 region: CSPSVYPESYEQYF.